Sequencing of this TCR beta chain was carried out in a study of patients and donors after allogeneic stem cell transplantation. TCRdb analysed the RT-PCR reads with MiXCR anew, one entry per CDR3 protein. The data show about 960,000 distinct CDR3 sequences, approximately 18% seen once. Germline V gives CDR1 DFQATT, CDR2 SNEGSKA (reference sequence). Trimming shortened V by 3 bases and J by 4 bases, and 12 bases separated the two germline ends. This CDR3 comprises 13 residues. The V call is TRBV20-1, the J call TRBJ2-5; D gene ambiguous. Material for sequencing was blood, either unsorted or a sorted T cell fraction (not recorded which). This receptor was obtained from a human donor who was either an allogeneic HSCT recipient or a stem cell or donor lymphocyte infusion donor (not recorded which). It is not recorded whose cells these are; they may come from a transplant donor. The CDR3 here is CSASAANPETQYF. In DNA, the CDR3 is TGCAGTGCTAGTGCGGCGAATCCAGAGACCCAGTACTTC.